Following are 27 T cell receptor beta chains from one sample sequenced in a study of Ad26.COV2.S vaccination and SARS-CoV-2 variants. Sequencing was performed with immunoSEQ multiplex PCR; in TCRdb, only in-frame clones are kept and a portion is missing. The repertoire has under 550,000 clones, 88% of them found once; the top ten carry around 3.6%. Described treatment: approximately 18 received Ad26.COV2.S at low or high dose, single or two shots; about 5 received placebo; per-sample allocation not given. It was on day 63 after the first vaccine or placebo injection that samples were taken. The input for sequencing was peripheral blood, taken in a trial of Ad26.COV2.S vaccine versus placebo. The source of these receptors is a person aged 18-65 years who received the Ad26.COV2.S COVID-19 vaccine or a placebo.

The rearrangement uses TRBV19 and TRBJ2-7; TRBD2 matches 8 bases. The CDR3 has 15 amino acids. With V trimmed by 6 bases and J by 3 bases, 10 bases remained unmatched. CDR1 LNHDA and CDR2 SQIVND come from the germline V gene (reference sequence). CDR3 sequence: CASSVRSGGGYEQYF. The CDR3 DNA is TGTGCCAGTAGCGTTCGAAGCGGGGGCGGCTACGAGCAGTACTTC.

This clone has a single count. The genes are TRBV5-1 and TRBJ2-5; TRBD1 might be the D (5 bases). This CDR3 is built from 16 residues. CDR1 is SGHRS, CDR2 YFSETQ, per germline. The V gene lost 0 bases and the J gene lost 5 bases, with 17 bases spanning the gap. This CDR3 is CASSLEGPPVGETQYF. As DNA, the CDR3 is TGCGCCAGCAGCTTGGAGGGGCCCCCGGTAGGGGAGACCCAGTACTTC.

The rearrangement joins TRBV19 to TRBJ1-5; D perhaps matches TRBD1 (6 bases). Germline values: CDR1 LNHDA, CDR2 SQIVND (reference sequence). CDR3 size: 13 residues. The V end lost 8 bases, the J end lost 5 bases, and 13 bases lay between the germline ends. The CDR3 is CASGGRRDQPQHF. For the CDR3, the DNA is TGTGCCAGTGGGGGGCGCAGAGATCAGCCCCAGCATTTT.

This sequence joins TRBV28 and TRBJ2-7; D not resolved. The CDR3 totals 14 residues. The V gene lost 6 bases and the J gene lost 0 bases, with 12 bases spanning the gap. Germline V gene data show CDR1 as MDHEN and CDR2 as SYDVKM. The CDR3 is CASRKEASSYEQYF. Here the CDR3 DNA reads TGTGCCAGCAGGAAAGAGGCTAGCTCCTACGAGCAGTACTTC.

This clone has just one count. The V gene is TRBV11-2, the J gene TRBJ1-4; maybe TRBD1 (6 bases). Looked up from germline, CDR1 is SGHAT and CDR2 is FQNNGV. Deletions cut 1 base from V and 7 bases from J, with 16 bases between. The CDR3 is 16 amino acids. The CDR3 DNA follows: TGTGCCAGCAGCTTAGTGGTCGGGGGGCTGGGTGAAAAACTGTTTTTT. It is translated as CASSLVVGGLGEKLFF.

The V and J genes are TRBV5-5 and TRBJ1-6; TRBD1 agrees at 11 bases. Germline V gene sequence: CDR1 SGHKS, CDR2 YYEKEE (reference sequence). The trim removed 5 bases at V and 3 bases at J, leaving 1 base unmatched. The CDR3 is 15 amino acids. CDR3 in DNA: TGTGCCAGCAGGGACAGGGGGCTCTATAATTCACCCCTCCACTTT. This translates into CASRDRGLYNSPLHF.

The chain links TRBV6-4 to TRBJ2-7, with 7 bases matching TRBD1. The CDR3 loop spans 14 amino acids. Unmatched junction bases numbered 5, after V lost 6 bases and J lost 0 bases. The germline CDR1 and CDR2 sequences are MRHNA and SNTAGT. The CDR3 nucleotides read TGTGCCAGCAGCCAAGACAGGGACTCCTACGAGCAGTACTTC. Encoded protein: CASSQDRDSYEQYF.

The genes are TRBV30 and TRBJ2-3, with 7 nucleotides matching TRBD1. Germline V lookup: CDR1 GTSNPN, CDR2 SVGIG (reference sequence). Trimming cost V 7 bases and J 2 bases; bases outside gene matches: 6. This CDR3 region has 13 residues. This CDR3 is CAYGQVHTDTQYF. As DNA, the CDR3 is TGTGCCTACGGACAGGTCCACACAGATACGCAGTATTTT.

The V gene is TRBV27, the J gene TRBJ2-4; D is perhaps TRBD2 (5 bases). The CDR3 covers 13 residues. The germline CDR1 and CDR2 sequences are MNHEY and SMNVEV (reference sequence). The V end was cut by 6 bases, the J end by 6 bases, with 12 bases between. The CDR3: CASRSMEANIQYF. Here the CDR3 DNA reads TGTGCCAGCAGATCAATGGAGGCAAACATTCAGTACTTC.

This rearrangement joins TRBV5-1 to TRBJ2-3; D is possibly TRBD1 (6 bases). V was trimmed by 0 bases and J by 3 bases, leaving 11 bases between them. Germline CDR1 SGHRS, CDR2 YFSETQ. This CDR3 is 15 amino acids long. CDR3 protein: CASSLDTTGTDTQYF. In DNA form, the CDR3 reads TGCGCCAGCAGCTTGGACACCACAGGGACAGATACGCAGTATTTT.

This rearrangement joins TRBV12-3 or TRBV12-4 to TRBJ2-7; 8 bases are shared with TRBD2. This CDR3 has 13 residues. The V and J ends lost 7 bases and 3 bases, in that order; junction bases with no gene match: 5. This CDR3 reads CASTRGGLYEQYF. In nucleotides, the CDR3 is TGTGCCAGCACCCGGGGGGGTCTCTACGAGCAGTACTTC.

The chain uses TRBV4-3 and TRBJ2-1, with unresolved D. The V gene lost 0 bases and the J gene lost 4 bases, with 7 bases spanning the gap. In germline, CDR1 is LGHNA, CDR2 YSLEER. The CDR3 length is 14 residues. The CDR3 nucleotides read TGCGCCAGCAGCCAAGATCCACTATACAATGAGCAGTTCTTC. This sequence encodes CASSQDPLYNEQFF.

In DNA form, the CDR3 reads TGTGCCAGTAGTATCGGCGGGGGGATCGGGGAGCTGTTTTTT. Protein product: CASSIGGGIGELFF. The chain links TRBV19 to TRBJ2-2; 8 bases map to TRBD2. Trimming removed 3 bases from V and 7 bases from J; junction bases left unmatched: 4. This CDR3 region has 14 residues. The germline V gene has CDR1 LNHDA and CDR2 SQIVND (reference sequence).

This sequence joins TRBV7-3 and TRBJ2-1; D may be TRBD2 (5 bases). Germline V gene sequence: CDR1 SGHTA, CDR2 FQGTGA. The CDR3 sequence is 14 residues long. Trimming pared 0 bases from V and 6 bases from J, leaving 9 bases between. In DNA form, the CDR3 reads TGTGCCAGCAGCTTAACCCCGGGGATCAATGAGCAGTTCTTC. Translating gives CASSLTPGINEQFF. The whole variable domain, remainder taken from reference TRBV7-3 and TRBJ2-1, is GAGVSQTPSNKVTEKGKYVELRCDPISGHTALYWYRQSLGQGPEFLIYFQGTGAADDSGLPNDRFFAVRPEGSVSTLKIQRTERGDSAVYLCASSLTPGINEQFFGPGTRLTVL.

The gene calls are TRBV3-1 (or the pseudogene TRBV3-2) and TRBJ2-7; the D is unclear. The length of the CDR3 is 13 residues. V was shortened by 0 bases and J by 6 bases, with 9 bases between the two germline ends. CDR1 is LGHDT, CDR2 YNNKEL, per germline (reference sequence). The CDR3 reads CASSQDYPSEQYF. CDR3 in DNA: TGTGCCAGCAGCCAAGATTATCCCAGCGAGCAGTACTTC.

Worth noting for this clone: The junction differs from germline at one of its ends, possibly a read error. The rearrangement joins TRBV9 to TRBJ2-7; D possibly corresponds to TRBD1 (6 bases). The CDR3 sequence is 15 residues long. The germline V gene has CDR1 SGDLS and CDR2 YYNGEE. The CDR3 protein is CASSVGDRTSHEQYF. The DNA of the CDR3 is TGTGCCAGCAGCGTGGGCGACAGGACCTCCCACGAGCAGTACTTC.

J is TRBJ2-1 and V is TRBV7-9, with 9 bases that match TRBD2. This CDR3 has 15 residues. The V gene's germline CDR1 is SEHNR and CDR2 FQNEAQ (reference sequence). With 5 bases clipped from V and 8 bases from J, the junction kept 10 bases outside the gene matches. The CDR3 DNA reads TGTGCCAGCAGCGCCCCAGCGGGGGGCCCCTATGAGCAGTTCTTC. Its translation: CASSAPAGGPYEQFF.

This chain links TRBV5-1 with TRBJ1-6, with D possibly TRBD1 on 5 matching bases. This CDR3 region has 16 residues. Germline V gives CDR1 SGHRS, CDR2 YFSETQ. The ends were cut back, 0 bases at V and 6 bases at J, with 13 bases in the middle. The CDR3, as DNA: TGCGCCAGCAGCTTGGCCGGGACGCTGGGTAATTCACCCCTCCACTTT. It encodes CASSLAGTLGNSPLHF.

The V and J genes are TRBV11-2 and TRBJ2-5; 7 bases agree with TRBD2. The germline CDR1 and CDR2 sequences are SGHAT and FQNNGV. The junction had 9 bases not matched to a gene; V was cut back by 3 bases and J by 5 bases. This CDR3 is 15 amino acids long. The CDR3 sequence is CASSFSAGRAETQYF. CDR3 in DNA: TGTGCCAGCAGCTTTTCGGCGGGGAGGGCCGAGACCCAGTACTTC. The variable domain in full, with the rest retrieved from reference TRBV11-2 and TRBJ2-5, is EAGVAQSPRYKIIEKRQSVAFWCNPISGHATLYWYQQILGQGPKLLIQFQNNGVVDDSQLPKDRFSAERLKGVDSTLKIQPAKLEDSAVYLCASSFSAGRAETQYFGPGTRLLVL.

The V and J genes are TRBV9 and TRBJ1-2; D gene ambiguous. The CDR3 is 14 residues long. Germline assignment: CDR1 SGDLS and CDR2 YYNGEE. The V end lost 0 bases, the J end lost 8 bases, and 14 bases lay between the germline ends. This CDR3 is CASSVGPLLRGYTF. Here the CDR3 DNA reads TGTGCCAGCAGCGTAGGCCCCCTTCTCCGGGGCTACACCTTC.

The J gene is TRBJ1-2, the V gene TRBV7-9, with no clear D. The CDR3 is 14 amino acids. V dropped 2 bases and J dropped 8 bases, with 15 bases sitting between them. CDR1 SEHNR and CDR2 FQNEAQ come from the germline V gene (reference sequence). The DNA for the CDR3 is TGTGCCAGCAGCTTATTCCCCTCCTCCGAGGGCTACACCTTC. This codes for CASSLFPSSEGYTF.

The rearrangement uses TRBV19 and TRBJ1-3, with TRBD1 matching over 8 bases. J lost 4 bases, V lost 5 bases, and 10 bases had no gene match. The CDR3 length is 16 residues. CDR1 LNHDA and CDR2 SQIVND come from the germline V gene (reference sequence). The CDR3 sequence is CASSPRTGMRGNTIYF. The CDR3 DNA follows: TGTGCCAGTAGTCCGCGGACAGGGATGAGGGGAAACACCATATATTTT.

This chain links TRBV21-1 with TRBJ2-7; TRBD1 reflects the table's D call only, with no check against the DNA. TRBV21-1 is given as a pseudogene. This CDR3 spans 15 amino acids. CDR3 region: CASSSGQGGCYEQYF. The DNA of the CDR3 is TGTGCCAGCAGTTCCGGACAGGGGGGTTGTTACGAGCAGTACTTC.

The J gene is TRBJ2-2, the V gene TRBV5-1; 8 bases agree with TRBD2. The CDR3 is made up of 16 amino acids. The germline V gene has CDR1 SGHRS and CDR2 YFSETQ. The V and J ends lost 4 bases and 0 bases, in that order; junction bases with no gene match: 5. CDR3 sequence: CASSIGLAANTGELFF. Written as DNA, the CDR3 is TGCGCCAGCAGCATCGGACTAGCTGCGAACACCGGGGAGCTGTTTTTT. The variable domain in full, with the rest retrieved from reference TRBV5-1 and TRBJ2-2, is KAGVTQTPRYLIKTRGQQVTLSCSPISGHRSVSWYQQTPGQGLQFLFEYFSETQRNKGNFPGRFSGRQFSNSRSEMNVSTLELGDSALYLCASSIGLAANTGELFFGEGSRLTVL.

The genes are TRBV5-1 and TRBJ2-3; D is unresolved. This CDR3 contains 15 residues. Germline CDR1 reads SGHRS; CDR2 reads YFSETQ. V was trimmed by 4 bases and J by 0 bases, leaving 12 bases between them. The CDR3 nucleotides read TGCGCCAGCAGCACCGTTTACCCTAGCACAGATACGCAGTATTTT. It specifies CASSTVYPSTDTQYF.

This sequence joins TRBV12-5 and TRBJ2-5; the match to TRBD1 covers 10 bases. Trimming took 6 bases from V and 5 from J; bases not matched to a gene: 12. Germline-derived CDR1 and CDR2 are LGHNT and FRNRAP. This CDR3 has 16 amino acids. In DNA form, the CDR3 reads TGTGCTAGTGGCCAGGGGGGACAGGGGACGGGTGAGACCCAGTACTTC. It yields the protein CASGQGGQGTGETQYF.

This chain uses TRBV6-1 with TRBJ2-1; TRBD2 matches at 9 bases. Germline trimming cut 5 bases from V and 8 bases from J; bases unmatched to any gene: 7. The CDR3 is 14 amino acids. Germline CDR1 is MNHNS and CDR2 is SASEGT. The CDR3 here is CASSYPSGADEQFF. Here the CDR3 DNA reads TGTGCCAGCAGTTATCCTAGCGGGGCGGATGAGCAGTTCTTC.